A single sample gave rise to the 31 T cell receptor beta chains below, sequenced in a study of T cells after yellow fever vaccination (dated by TCRdb to the late 2010s). Receptor amplification or capture employed 5' RACE. The sample was run on an Illumina HiSeq 2500. Using fastp trimming at Q25 and MiXCR clonotype assembly, TCRdb reanalyzed the public sequencing data and kept in-frame beta chains. Rows are combined by CDR3 protein, so each entry shows the most common genes and DNA. Here the sample has approximately 510,000 distinct CDR3 sequences; around a fifth occur a single time. About 17% of the sample rests with the top ten. The label giving this sample's treatment or condition can be read as: live attenuated yellow fever vaccine strain. The source material was PBMCs, sampled 21 days after the first yellow fever vaccination. The receptors originated from a man younger than 35 who received the YFV17D yellow fever vaccine.

The sample holds one count of this clonotype. J is TRBJ2-1 and V is TRBV3-1; D is perhaps TRBD1 (6 bases). V shed 6 bases and J shed 10 bases, with 13 bases lying between them. The CDR3 runs to 12 residues. The germline V gene has CDR1 LGHDT and CDR2 YNNKEL (reference sequence). This chain's CDR3 is CASSNRVDEQFF. The CDR3 DNA follows: TGTGCCAGCAGTAACAGGGTGGACGAGCAGTTCTTC.

The rearrangement uses TRBV6-1 and TRBJ2-1; D ambiguous. The length of the CDR3 is 18 residues. The V end lost 2 bases, the J end lost 9 bases, and 26 bases lay between the germline ends. Germline CDR1 MNHNS, CDR2 SASEGT. CDR3 residues: CASSEYARRVPVIGEQFF. CDR3 DNA sequence: TGTGCCAGCAGTGAATATGCCCGTAGGGTACCCGTCATCGGTGAGCAGTTCTTC.

At least ten counts were recorded for this clonotype. The chain uses TRBV4-3 and TRBJ2-5; TRBD2 matches 12 bases. This CDR3 is built from 15 residues. J gave up 5 bases and V 2 bases, and 3 bases lay outside the gene matches. The germline V gene has CDR1 LGHNA and CDR2 YSLEER. The CDR3 nucleotides read TGCGCCAGCAGCCAACTAGCGGGGGGGCTGGAGACCCAGTACTTC. Translating it yields CASSQLAGGLETQYF.

This clonotype was detected only a few times. The chain combines TRBV19 with TRBJ2-7; D is possibly TRBD1 (6 bases). CDR1 LNHDA and CDR2 SQIVND come from the germline V gene (reference sequence). Trimming removed 3 bases from V and 6 bases from J, with 18 bases in between. The CDR3 is made up of 15 amino acids. In DNA, the CDR3 is TGTGCCAGTAGTATGATCCAGGGGTCCTCCCTCGAGCAGTACTTC. Translated, it gives CASSMIQGSSLEQYF.

The rearrangement uses TRBV10-3 and TRBJ2-5; 7 bases fit TRBD2. CDR1 is ENHRY, CDR2 SYGVKD, per germline. Trimming at V came to 4 bases and at J to 5 bases, leaving 7 bases not matched to a gene. This CDR3 region has 14 residues. CDR3 coding DNA: TGTGCCATCAGTGGGGGGGGACCAGGGGAGACCCAGTACTTC. Amino acids: CAISGGGPGETQYF.

This clonotype occurred a few times. The chain joins TRBV28 to TRBJ2-1, with D maybe TRBD2 (7 bases). V dropped 6 bases and J dropped 8 bases, with 23 bases sitting between them. The CDR3 loop spans 16 amino acids. The germline V gene has CDR1 MDHEN and CDR2 SYDVKM. CDR3 sequence: CASRPTLGGARDEQFF. The CDR3 bases are TGTGCCAGCAGACCAACTCTGGGGGGGGCGCGGGATGAGCAGTTCTTC. The full variable domain, with the rest looked up from reference TRBV28 and TRBJ2-1, is DVKVTQSSRYLVKRTGEKVFLECVQDMDHENMFWYRQDPGLGLRLIYFSYDVKMKEKGDIPEGYSVSREKKERFSLILESASTNQTSMYLCASRPTLGGARDEQFFGPGTRLTVL.

This clonotype was detected once. The rearrangement uses TRBV20-1 and TRBJ1-1; no reliable D call. Trimming stripped 6 bases from V and 0 bases from J, with 17 bases between. Germline V gives CDR1 DFQATT, CDR2 SNEGSKA (reference sequence). The CDR3 totals 15 residues. CDR3 residues: CSARTSSEVNTEAFF. CDR3 DNA sequence: TGCAGTGCCCGAACTTCTTCGGAGGTGAACACTGAAGCTTTCTTT.

This clonotype occurred a few times. The chain employs TRBV12-3 or TRBV12-4 and TRBJ1-2; no reliable D call. Trimming removed 5 bases from V and 5 bases from J, with 18 bases in between. CDR3 length equals 15 residues. The CDR3, as DNA: TGTGCCAGCAGTCCCCGCCTAAGATCTATGTATGGCTACACCTTC. Its translation: CASSPRLRSMYGYTF.

The rearrangement uses TRBV7-3 and TRBJ2-2; D perhaps matches TRBD2 (6 bases). V was shortened by 5 bases and J by 7 bases, with 17 bases between the two germline ends. CDR3 length equals 15 residues. Looked up from germline, CDR1 is SGHTA and CDR2 is FQGTGA. The DNA for the CDR3 is TGTGCCAGCAGCCCCCGGTCGGGGGTTGGCGGGGAGCTGTTTTTT. Translation gives CASSPRSGVGGELFF. The entire variable domain, with the rest obtained from reference TRBV7-3 and TRBJ2-2, is as follows: GAGVSQTPSNKVTEKGKYVELRCDPISGHTALYWYRQSLGQGPEFLIYFQGTGAADDSGLPNDRFFAVRPEGSVSTLKIQRTERGDSAVYLCASSPRSGVGGELFFGEGSRLTVL.

The chain recombines TRBV7-2 with TRBJ2-3; TRBD2 matches at 8 bases. This CDR3 contains 16 residues. Trimming took 5 bases from V and 2 from J; bases not matched to a gene: 9. Germline loops: CDR1 SGHTA, CDR2 FQGNSA. The CDR3 DNA follows: TGTGCCAGCAGCACGGGGGCGGGGGGAACCACAGATACGCAGTATTTT. Translated, it gives CASSTGAGGTTDTQYF.

This clonotype showed up just a few times. The gene calls are TRBV7-9 and TRBJ1-2; possible D gene TRBD1, 6 bases. Looked up from germline, CDR1 is SEHNR and CDR2 is FQNEAQ (reference sequence). The CDR3 spans 14 residues. The V gene lost 5 bases and the J gene lost 4 bases, with 14 bases spanning the gap. The CDR3 DNA reads TGTGCCAGCAGCGCCTGGGACAAGATCTATGGCTACACCTTC. Amino acids: CASSAWDKIYGYTF.

This clonotype was found a few times. This rearrangement joins TRBV7-9 to TRBJ1-1; D is uncertain. CDR1 SEHNR and CDR2 FQNEAQ come from the germline V gene (reference sequence). The CDR3 loop spans 13 amino acids. Trimming cost V 1 base and J 2 bases, with 5 bases left between them. The CDR3 is CASSLEFNTEAFF. As DNA, the CDR3 is TGTGCCAGCAGCTTAGAATTCAACACTGAAGCTTTCTTT.

Ten or more counts support this clonotype. The chain employs TRBV6-4 and TRBJ2-3; 13 bases map to TRBD2. Trimming took 0 bases from V and 6 from J; bases not matched to a gene: 3. The germline CDR1 and CDR2 sequences are MRHNA and SNTAGT. This CDR3 has 16 residues. The CDR3 nucleotides read TGTGCCAGCAGTGACTCAACTAGCGGGGGGGCTGATACGCAGTATTTT. It codes for CASSDSTSGGADTQYF.

This clonotype has more than one count but fewer than ten. The chain links TRBV20-1 to TRBJ1-1, with D tentatively TRBD1 (5 bases). Trimming cost V 3 bases and J 3 bases, with 11 bases left between them. Looked up from germline, CDR1 is DFQATT and CDR2 is SNEGSKA (reference sequence). This CDR3 spans 13 amino acids. CDR3 sequence (DNA): TGCAGTGCTAGTTCCCCGGGGGACACTGAAGCTTTCTTT. Its translation: CSASSPGDTEAFF.

The CDR3 here is CASSLGLQGLATNEKLFF. The CDR3 nucleotides are TGCGCCAGCAGCTTGGGATTACAGGGACTGGCAACTAATGAAAAACTGTTTTTT. The chain recombines TRBV5-1 with TRBJ1-4, with D maybe TRBD1 (6 bases). The length of the CDR3 is 18 residues. Trimming stripped 0 bases from V and 0 bases from J, with 15 bases between. CDR1 is SGHRS and CDR2 is YFSETQ in the germline V gene.

This sequence joins TRBV10-3 and TRBJ2-3; weak D call: TRBD2 (7 bases). The CDR3 extends over 14 amino acids. Per germline, CDR1 ENHRY and CDR2 SYGVKD. V was cut by 2 bases and J by 4 bases, with 10 bases left in between. As DNA, the CDR3 is TGTGCCATCAGTGAGGTGGGGGGGCCAGATACGCAGTATTTT. Translation gives CAISEVGGPDTQYF.

Only a few counts were recorded for this clonotype. The chain carries TRBV10-3 and TRBJ2-7; 8 nucleotides agree with TRBD1. Looked up from germline, CDR1 is ENHRY and CDR2 is SYGVKD. This CDR3 comprises 12 residues. The CDR3 nucleotides are TGTGCCATCAGGGTACCGGGACAGGATCTCCGGGTC. This gives the protein CAIRVPGQDLRV.

For the CDR3, the DNA is TGTGCCTGCGGAACAGGGGGCGCGAACACCGGGGAGCTGTTTTTT. Amino acid sequence: CACGTGGANTGELFF. J is TRBJ2-2 and V is TRBV2; 9 bases agree with TRBD1. Germline values: CDR1 SNHLY, CDR2 FYNNEI. The length of the CDR3 is 15 residues. Losses at the gene ends were 11 bases for V and 0 bases for J; bases not matched to a gene: 7.

This clonotype occurred a few times. V is TRBV12-3 or TRBV12-4 and J is TRBJ2-7; 8 nucleotides align to TRBD2. V lost 3 bases, J lost 2 bases, and 9 bases stayed unmatched. This CDR3 has 16 amino acids. The CDR3 loop is CASSFGGGTSPYEQYF. The CDR3 DNA follows: TGTGCCAGCAGTTTTGGGGGCGGGACTAGTCCCTACGAGCAGTACTTC.

V and J are TRBV6-1 and TRBJ2-5; 7 positions match TRBD1. In germline, CDR1 is MNHNS, CDR2 SASEGT. V gave up 6 bases and J gave up 6 bases; unmatched junction bases: 10. This CDR3 is 14 amino acids long. CDR3 DNA sequence: TGTGCCAGCAGCCCCAACAGGGGCTTTCAGACCCAGTACTTC. Its translation is CASSPNRGFQTQYF.

The chain carries TRBV2 and TRBJ2-1; TRBD2 matches 9 bases. The CDR3 runs to 15 residues. The junction had 3 bases not matched to a gene; V was cut back by 4 bases and J by 2 bases. Germline lookup yields CDR1 SNHLY and CDR2 FYNNEI. In DNA, the CDR3 is TGTGCCAGCAGTGTGAGACTAGCGGCCTACAATGAGCAGTTCTTC. Its protein product is CASSVRLAAYNEQFF.

This rearrangement joins TRBV4-3 to TRBJ2-4; 7 bases map to TRBD1. From germline, CDR1 is LGHNA and CDR2 YSLEER. V lost 4 bases and J lost 8; bases outside the gene matches: 14. This CDR3 has 16 amino acids. CDR3 DNA sequence: TGCGCCAGCAGCCTCGCCCCTTTGGGACAGACGGACATTCAGTACTTC. Protein: CASSLAPLGQTDIQYF.

This clonotype has only a few counts. The chain is built from TRBV7-6 and TRBJ2-7; 15 bases are a match to TRBD2. Trimming removed 5 bases from V and 3 bases from J; junction bases left unmatched: 5. The germline V gene has CDR1 SGHVS and CDR2 FNYEAQ. There are 16 residues in the CDR3. The CDR3 region is CASSPSGLAGGYEQYF. Here the CDR3 DNA reads TGTGCCAGCAGCCCATCGGGACTAGCGGGGGGCTACGAGCAGTACTTC.

This clonotype turned up a few times. The CDR3 protein is CASQMDRTLGEQFF. CDR3 in DNA: TGTGCCAGCCAAATGGACCGAACCCTGGGTGAGCAGTTCTTC. This chain joins TRBV6-1 and TRBJ2-1; D ambiguous. This CDR3 has 14 amino acids. Germline values: CDR1 MNHNS, CDR2 SASEGT. Trimming stripped 8 bases from V and 9 bases from J, with 20 bases between.

This clonotype showed up just a few times. The chain combines TRBV5-4 with TRBJ1-3; tentatively, D is TRBD1 (5 bases). Trimming pared 0 bases from V and 3 bases from J, leaving 13 bases between. Per germline, CDR1 SGHNT and CDR2 YYREEE (reference sequence). The CDR3 contains 16 residues. The CDR3 DNA follows: TGTGCCAGCAGCTTGGCCACTCCGGGGGGTGGAAACACCATATATTTT. This encodes CASSLATPGGGNTIYF. Combining the CDR3 with reference TRBV5-4 and TRBJ1-3 gives the whole variable domain ETGVTQSPTHLIKTRGQQVTLRCSSQSGHNTVSWYQQALGQGPQFIFQYYREEENGRGNFPPRFSGLQFPNYSSELNVNALELDDSALYLCASSLATPGGGNTIYFGEGSWLTVV.

This clonotype turned up a few times. The gene calls are TRBV30 and TRBJ1-1; tentative D call: TRBD1 (6 bases). CDR1 and CDR2 from the germline V gene are GTSNPN and SVGIG (reference sequence). The CDR3 is made up of 15 amino acids. The germline V and J ends were trimmed by 0 bases and 4 bases, with 15 bases remaining between them. The CDR3 bases are TGTGCCTGGAGTGTACTGGGGGGCCCGTTCACTGAAGCTTTCTTT. Its protein is CAWSVLGGPFTEAFF. The variable domain in full, completed from reference TRBV30 and TRBJ1-1, reads SQTIHQWPATLVQPVGSPLSLECTVEGTSNPNLYWYRQAAGRGLQLLFYSVGIGQISSEVPQNLSASRPQDRQFILSSKKLLLSDSGFYLCAWSVLGGPFTEAFFGQGTRLTVV.

The chain is built from TRBV11-2 and TRBJ2-7, with D maybe TRBD2 (6 bases). The CDR3 consists of 15 residues. The V gene lost 5 bases and the J gene lost 4 bases, with 18 bases spanning the gap. Per germline, CDR1 SGHAT and CDR2 FQNNGV. CDR3 sequence: CASSTLAGTDYEQYF. In DNA form, the CDR3 reads TGTGCCAGCAGCACCCTGGCCGGGACTGATTACGAGCAGTACTTC.

This clonotype showed up just a few times. The genes are TRBV6-1 and TRBJ2-3, with TRBD1 identical over 9 bases. Trimming removed 6 bases from V and 2 bases from J; junction bases left unmatched: 6. The germline CDR1 and CDR2 sequences are MNHNS and SASEGT. This CDR3 region has 15 residues. CDR3 coding DNA: TGTGCCAGCAGGCCGGGACAGGGCCACACAGATACGCAGTATTTT. Translation gives CASRPGQGHTDTQYF.

This clonotype has only a few counts. The chain carries TRBV7-2 and TRBJ2-3, with 9 bases matching TRBD2. This CDR3 comprises 16 residues. In germline, CDR1 is SGHTA, CDR2 FQGNSA. J gave up 5 bases and V 1 base, and 7 bases lay outside the gene matches. For the CDR3, the DNA is TGTGCCAGCAGCTTAGTGCGCGGGGGGGCCAAAGATACGCAGTATTTT. It codes for CASSLVRGGAKDTQYF.

This clonotype was seen only a few times. The chain combines TRBV25-1 with TRBJ1-5; weak D call: TRBD1 (6 bases). Germline-derived CDR1 and CDR2 are MGHDK and SYGVNS. Trimming left V 1 base short and J 6 bases short, with 13 bases between. The CDR3 spans 15 residues. The CDR3: CASSESGGLGQPQHF. Here the CDR3 DNA reads TGTGCCAGCAGTGAATCTGGGGGCCTCGGTCAGCCCCAGCATTTT.

This clonotype appeared a few times. The rearrangement uses TRBV11-1 and TRBJ2-3; 11 nucleotides align to TRBD1. The CDR3 contains 18 residues. Germline V lookup: CDR1 SGHAT, CDR2 FQDESV (reference sequence). The trim removed 3 bases at V and 4 bases at J, leaving 12 bases unmatched. CDR3 DNA: TGTGCCAGCAGCTTGAGTGCACGTCGGACAGGGGGCGCAGATACGCAGTATTTT. Protein product: CASSLSARRTGGADTQYF.